This record concerns one T cell receptor beta chain sequence. Its target is unknown. Sequencing used immunoSEQ multiplex PCR; TCRdb keeps in-frame clones, though not all of them. The sample includes 85,000 to 100,000 clones, roughly 88% of them seen just once. Germline V gene sequence: CDR1 SGDLS, CDR2 YYNGEE. The length of the CDR3 is 14 residues. The sample originates from a study of OX40 agonist ivuxolimab in advanced cancers. Study-level information: Melanoma, hepatocellular carcinoma, head and neck or renal cell cancer occurred in dose-escalation patients. The group had a mean age of around 60 years, ranged from roughly 23 to 85, and was 75% to 85% male.

General study results and limits: The average count of expanded clones was higher among CD8+ T cells than among CD4+. At doses 0.1 to 3.0 mg/kg, CD4+ and CD8+ clones expanded.

The J gene is TRBJ2-5, the V gene TRBV9; weak D call: TRBD1 (6 bases). The DNA end is more similar to TRBJ2-7, so the J call may be wrong. The sequences come from CD4+ or CD8+ T cells sorted from blood, collected in a trial of the OX40 agonist ivuxolimab. The TCR originated in an adult with an advanced solid tumor such as melanoma, head and neck, liver or kidney cancer. Here the CDR3 DNA reads TGTGCCAGCAGCGTAGACGGGACAAGTTACGAGCAGTACTTC. This gives the protein CASSVDGTSYEQYF.